Below are 16 T cell receptor beta chains sequenced from a single sample in a study of blood T cell repertoires in COVID-19. Sequencing used immunoSEQ multiplex PCR; TCRdb keeps in-frame clones, though not all of them. The sample records over 200,000 clones, over 70% being singletons. The material sequenced was peripheral blood. The receptors were sampled from a woman in her forties or fifties with acute or convalescent COVID-19.

The chain carries TRBV18 and TRBJ2-1; 8 nucleotides align to TRBD2. J was trimmed by 10 bases and V by 3 bases; bases with no gene match: 8. Germline V gene data show CDR1 as KGHSH and CDR2 as LQKENI. The CDR3 is 14 amino acids. The CDR3 here is CASSPLAGIREQFF. The DNA of the CDR3 is TGTGCCAGCTCACCGTTAGCGGGAATAAGGGAGCAGTTCTTC.

This clone was seen a handful of times. The rearrangement links TRBV5-6 to TRBJ1-6, with a tentative D call TRBD1 (6 bases). The CDR3 has 17 amino acids. Germline CDR1 SGHDT, CDR2 YYEEEE. Trimming removed 4 bases from V and 7 bases from J, with 21 bases in between. The CDR3 protein is CASSHLALGGVNSPLHF. As DNA, the CDR3 is TGTGCCAGCAGCCACCTAGCCTTAGGGGGGGTCAATTCACCCCTCCACTTT.

This clone was recorded once. The junction does not match germline at one end; this may be a read error. CDR3 amino acids: CASSEGSLSYNSPLHF. In DNA, the CDR3 is TGTGCCAGCAGCGAAGGCAGTCTCTCCTATAATTCACCCCTCCACTTT. The rearrangement links TRBV6-1 to TRBJ1-6; D is undetermined. This CDR3 spans 16 amino acids. From germline, CDR1 is MNHNS and CDR2 SASEGT.

This chain joins TRBV7-2 and TRBJ2-5, with a weak D call TRBD1 (6 bases). Germline V lookup: CDR1 SGHTA, CDR2 FQGNSA. Trimming removed 5 bases from V and 5 bases from J, with 12 bases in between. This CDR3 has 13 residues. CDR3 in amino acids: CASSTQGQETQYF. The CDR3 DNA sequence: TGTGCCAGCAGCACACAGGGTCAGGAGACCCAGTACTTC. Variable domain in full (rest from reference TRBV7-2 and TRBJ2-5): GAGVSQSPSNKVTEKGKDVELRCDPISGHTALYWYRQSLGQGLEFLIYFQGNSAPDKSGLPSDRFSAERTGGSVSTLTIQRTQQEDSAVYLCASSTQGQETQYFGPGTRLLVL.

The chain has TRBV11-2 and TRBJ2-1, with 7 bases lining up with TRBD2. This CDR3 contains 15 residues. The V gene's germline CDR1 is SGHAT and CDR2 FQNNGV. The V gene end was trimmed by 1 base and the J gene end by 1 base; junction bases not matched to a gene: 1. CDR3 protein: CASSLAGGSYNEQFF. The CDR3 DNA sequence: TGTGCCAGCAGCTTAGCGGGAGGTTCCTACAATGAGCAGTTCTTC.

This clone was detected only a few times. V gene TRBV10-3 combines with J gene TRBJ1-5; a weak D match, TRBD1 (6 bases). CDR3 length equals 13 residues. CDR1 ENHRY and CDR2 SYGVKD come from the germline V gene. V was pared by 4 bases and J by 4 bases, with 8 bases between. CDR3 sequence reads: CAISGQANQPQHF. CDR3 DNA: TGTGCCATCAGTGGACAGGCGAATCAGCCCCAGCATTTT.

This clone has only a few counts. CDR3 sequence: CASSSPRTGGNTIYF. DNA for the CDR3: TGTGCCAGCAGCTCCCCCCGGACAGGAGGAAACACCATATATTTT. V gene TRBV11-2 combines with J gene TRBJ1-3; 7 bases are shared with TRBD1. This CDR3 spans 15 amino acids. Germline V lookup: CDR1 SGHAT, CDR2 FQNNGV. With 4 bases clipped from V and 4 bases from J, the junction kept 7 bases outside the gene matches.

The rearrangement joins TRBV28 to TRBJ2-2, with 7 bases lining up with TRBD2. Germline CDR1 and CDR2: MDHEN and SYDVKM. The CDR3 totals 15 residues. With 2 bases clipped from V and 7 bases from J, the junction kept 7 bases outside the gene matches. This CDR3 reads CASSLAGDKGGELFF. The CDR3 DNA sequence: TGTGCCAGCAGTTTAGCGGGAGATAAAGGCGGGGAGCTGTTTTTT.

The V and J genes are TRBV18 and TRBJ1-6; no clear D gene. CDR1 and CDR2 (germline): KGHSH, LQKENI. V lost 3 bases to trimming and J lost 9 bases, with 15 bases between them. The CDR3 is 15 residues long. The CDR3 DNA reads as TGTGCCAGCTCACCCCTAGGAACTTCGGGTTCACCCCTCCACTTT. Its protein product is CASSPLGTSGSPLHF.

The chain links TRBV2 to TRBJ2-3; D might be TRBD2 (7 bases). The V end lost 4 bases, the J end lost 8 bases, and 19 bases lay between the germline ends. Germline V gene sequence: CDR1 SNHLY, CDR2 FYNNEI. CDR3 length: 15 residues. CDR3 sequence: CASSGGGISTGTQYF. Written as DNA, the CDR3 is TGTGCCAGCAGTGGGGGGGGCATCTCCACGGGTACGCAGTATTTT.

This chain connects TRBV3-1 (or the pseudogene TRBV3-2) to TRBJ2-1, with 9 bases matching TRBD2. CDR1 is LGHDT and CDR2 is YNNKEL in the germline V gene (reference sequence). V was pared by 1 base and J by 10 bases, with 14 bases of the junction left unmatched. CDR3 length: 17 amino acids. CDR3 loop: CASSQGFAGGPSREQFF. CDR3 DNA: TGTGCCAGCAGCCAAGGTTTCGCGGGAGGGCCGTCTCGGGAGCAGTTCTTC.

The rearrangement joins TRBV11-2 to TRBJ2-3; no reliable D call. This CDR3 has 14 amino acids. CDR1 is SGHAT, CDR2 FQNNGV, per germline. Trimming pared 5 bases from V and 4 bases from J, leaving 13 bases between. CDR3 bases: TGTGCCAGCAGCCGCCGCCCCGGTCCAGATACGCAGTATTTT. Its protein is CASSRRPGPDTQYF.

The chain combines TRBV2 with TRBJ1-3; 7 nucleotides align to TRBD1. This CDR3 region has 16 residues. The junction had 7 bases not matched to a gene; V was cut back by 1 base and J by 4 bases. CDR1 and CDR2 (germline): SNHLY, FYNNEI. CDR3 bases: TGTGCCAGCAGTGAAGTTTTGACAGGGACGGGAAACACCATATATTTT. This sequence encodes CASSEVLTGTGNTIYF. Full variable domain (outside the CDR3, taken from reference TRBV2 and TRBJ1-3): EPEVTQTPSHQVTQMGQEVILRCVPISNHLYFYWYRQILGQKVEFLVSFYNNEISEKSEIFDDQFSVERPDGSNFTLKIRSTKLEDSAMYFCASSEVLTGTGNTIYFGEGSWLTVV.

The sample holds a few counts of this clone. The gene calls are TRBV3-1 (or the pseudogene TRBV3-2) and TRBJ2-7, with no clear D. Germline V lookup: CDR1 LGHDT, CDR2 YNNKEL (reference sequence). CDR3 length equals 13 residues. Trimming shortened V by 4 bases and J by 7 bases, and 14 bases separated the two germline ends. This CDR3 is CASSRGWLGEQYF. CDR3 bases: TGTGCCAGCAGCCGAGGCTGGCTTGGGGAGCAGTACTTC.

The rearrangement uses TRBV19 and TRBJ1-2; D may be TRBD1 (5 bases). V shed 7 bases and J shed 3 bases, with 15 bases lying between them. Germline CDR1 and CDR2: LNHDA and SQIVND (reference sequence). This CDR3 has 14 amino acids. DNA for the CDR3: TGTGCCAGTACCCCGGGGGGAAAGGACTATGGCTACACCTTC. Translation gives CASTPGGKDYGYTF.

The chain is built from TRBV5-1 and TRBJ1-1, with D hard to call. This CDR3 spans 15 amino acids. Trimming took 3 bases from V and 3 from J, leaving 15 bases between them. Germline V CDR1 and CDR2: SGHRS, YFSETQ. The CDR3 loop reads CASSWEGREYTEAFF. DNA of the CDR3: TGCGCCAGCAGCTGGGAGGGAAGGGAGTACACTGAAGCTTTCTTT. The full variable domain, with the rest looked up from reference TRBV5-1 and TRBJ1-1, is KAGVTQTPRYLIKTRGQQVTLSCSPISGHRSVSWYQQTPGQGLQFLFEYFSETQRNKGNFPGRFSGRQFSNSRSEMNVSTLELGDSALYLCASSWEGREYTEAFFGQGTRLTVV.